This record covers a single T cell receptor (beta chain). Antigen: not known. This specimen comes from a study of blood T cells in healthy people across ages. There are 14 residues in the CDR3. Germline assignment: CDR1 MNHEY and CDR2 SVGAGI. Trimming removed 6 bases from V and 2 bases from J, with 12 bases in between. General study results and limits: There were more naive CD4+ cells and higher diversity in long-lived donors than in aged donors.

Sample-barcoded 5' priming and a J-beta primer mix drove a second PCR of about 7 to 12 cycles. Sequencing recovered at least 2.5 million CDR3-containing paired-end reads from each sample. MiXCR, run by TCRdb on the 5' RACE reads, gives a single entry per CDR3 protein. In the table there are some 1.5 million distinct CDR3 sequences, under 55% of which are singletons. This chain links TRBV6-5 with TRBJ2-3; TRBD1 or TRBD2 may be the D gene (5 bases each). Source material: blood. The source is a woman under 30 in good health. This CDR3 is CASSLRDHTDTQYF. CDR3 nucleotides: TGTGCCAGCAGCCTACGGGACCACACAGATACGCAGTATTTT.